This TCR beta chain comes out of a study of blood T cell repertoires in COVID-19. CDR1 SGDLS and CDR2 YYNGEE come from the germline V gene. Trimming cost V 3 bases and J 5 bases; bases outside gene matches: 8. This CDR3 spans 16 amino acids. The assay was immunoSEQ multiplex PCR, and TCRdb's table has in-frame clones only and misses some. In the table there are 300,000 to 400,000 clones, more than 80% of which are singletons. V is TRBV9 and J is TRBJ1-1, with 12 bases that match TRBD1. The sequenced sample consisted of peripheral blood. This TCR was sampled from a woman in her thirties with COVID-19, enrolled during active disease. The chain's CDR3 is CASSGGTGGPGTEAFF. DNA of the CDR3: TGTGCCAGCAGCGGCGGGACAGGGGGCCCGGGGACTGAAGCTTTCTTT.